The entry that follows covers one T cell receptor (beta chain) sequence. The antigen remains undetermined. The sample belongs to a study of OX40 agonist ivuxolimab in advanced cancers. Sequenced by immunoSEQ multiplex PCR; TCRdb stores in-frame clones only, minus some. Among 77,000 or so clones listed, about 89% were seen once. Study findings and constraints: Expanded clones were, on average, more numerous in CD8+ T cells than in CD4+.

Trimming shortened V by 5 bases and J by 1 base, and 5 bases separated the two germline ends. The V gene's germline CDR1 is MNHEY and CDR2 SMNVEV (reference sequence). The CDR3 spans 13 residues. Source: CD4+ or CD8+ T cells sorted from blood, taken in a trial of the OX40 agonist ivuxolimab. This clonotype was obtained from an adult with an advanced solid tumor such as melanoma, head and neck, liver or kidney cancer. The chain joins TRBV27 to TRBJ2-2; the D is unclear. For the CDR3, the DNA is TGTGCCAGCAGTCTTCTGAACACCGGGGAGCTGTTTTTT. Translated: CASSLLNTGELFF.